The 31 T cell receptor beta chains presented below share a single source sample, sequenced in a study of blood T cell repertoires in COVID-19. Assay used: immunoSEQ multiplex PCR; TCRdb lists only in-frame clones, some missing. Of about 180,000 clones in the sample, 80% to 90% were seen once. The sequencing input was peripheral blood. The receptor set was obtained from a human donor with active or convalescent COVID-19. The donor label of this sample is uncertain.

The V and J genes are TRBV25-1 and TRBJ2-7; 9 nucleotides match TRBD1. The V segment lost 4 bases and the J segment 2 bases; nucleotides outside the gene matches: 12. CDR1 is MGHDK, CDR2 SYGVNS, per germline. The CDR3 covers 17 residues. CDR3 bases: TGTGCCAGCAGTGCCGCACTCGGACAGGGGCCGACCTACGAGCAGTACTTC. As protein: CASSAALGQGPTYEQYF.

This clone was seen once. In DNA, the CDR3 is TGCGCCAGCACAACCGGGACAGGGTCTGGGGCCAACGTCCTGACTTTC. Amino acid sequence: CASTTGTGSGANVLTF. The chain uses TRBV4-1 and TRBJ2-6; 9 bases match TRBD1. The CDR3 length is 16 residues. Germline CDR1 MGHRA, CDR2 YSYEKL. V shed 7 bases, J shed 1 base, and the junction held 5 bases outside the gene matches.

V usage is TRBV3-1 (or the pseudogene TRBV3-2) and J usage is TRBJ2-7; 7 bases line up with TRBD2. CDR3 length equals 15 residues. Germline CDR1 is LGHDT and CDR2 is YNNKEL (reference sequence). After removal of 0 bases from V and 2 bases from J, the junction contained 4 bases not matched to a gene. Here the CDR3 reads CASSQDLAAPYEQYF. The DNA of the CDR3 is TGTGCCAGCAGCCAAGATCTAGCGGCACCCTACGAGCAGTACTTC.

This chain uses TRBV29-1 with TRBJ2-1; 11 bases map to TRBD1. V lost 1 base to trimming and J lost 2 bases; unmatched junction nucleotides: 1. CDR1 SQVTM and CDR2 ANQGSEA come from the germline V gene. There are 15 residues in the CDR3. CDR3 nucleotides: TGCAGCGTTGAAGGGGACAGGGGGGCCTACAATGAGCAGTTCTTC. Amino acid sequence: CSVEGDRGAYNEQFF.

The J gene is TRBJ2-7, the V gene TRBV4-2; 7 bases agree with TRBD2. CDR1 and CDR2 from the germline V gene are LGHNA and YNFKEQ. The CDR3 totals 14 residues. J was trimmed by 2 bases and V by 3 bases; bases with no gene match: 4. The CDR3 bases are TGTGCCAGCAGCCACAGCGGGGAGGCCTACGAGCAGTACTTC. Protein product: CASSHSGEAYEQYF.

This chain connects TRBV2 to TRBJ2-2; TRBD1 matches 7 bases. V trimming: 6 bases; J trimming: 3 bases; junction bases outside the gene matches: 10. From germline, CDR1 is SNHLY and CDR2 FYNNEI. This CDR3 contains 16 residues. CDR3 sequence: CASRGQDRMYTGELFF. The CDR3 DNA follows: TGTGCCAGCAGAGGACAGGACCGGATGTACACCGGGGAGCTGTTTTTT.

This chain joins TRBV15 and TRBJ2-7; D not resolved. Germline V lookup: CDR1 LNHNV, CDR2 YYDKDF (reference sequence). This CDR3 spans 12 amino acids. Trimming stripped 0 bases from V and 5 bases from J, with 5 bases between. The CDR3 bases are TGTGCCACCAGCAGAGATAGAGACGAGCAGTACTTC. Translated, it gives CATSRDRDEQYF.

V is TRBV10-3 and J is TRBJ2-1; 10 bases align to TRBD1. V was pared by 11 bases and J by 8 bases, with 12 bases of the junction left unmatched. CDR1 is ENHRY, CDR2 SYGVKD, per germline. The CDR3 is 14 amino acids. The CDR3 DNA reads TGTGCCTCTACGGGGACAGGGGCACGCCATGAGCAGTTCTTC. Its protein is CASTGTGARHEQFF.

This chain links TRBV19 with TRBJ2-7; D perhaps matches TRBD2 (8 bases). Trimming shortened V by 5 bases and J by 3 bases, and 20 bases separated the two germline ends. Germline CDR1 and CDR2: LNHDA and SQIVND (reference sequence). CDR3 size: 16 residues. The CDR3 nucleotides read TGTGCCAGTAGTTACCTCCCGGGAGGGGGCGACTACGAGCAGTACTTC. This encodes CASSYLPGGGDYEQYF.

This clone was picked up one time. Other DNA sequences in this specimen translate into the identical CDR3. The chain joins TRBV4-1 to TRBJ1-6, with a possible D match to TRBD1 (5 bases). The germline V and J ends were trimmed by 1 base and 9 bases, with 16 bases remaining between them. The CDR3 consists of 16 residues. In germline, CDR1 is MGHRA, CDR2 YSYEKL. The CDR3: CASSQVWQGLGSPLHF. CDR3 nucleotide sequence: TGCGCCAGCAGCCAAGTTTGGCAGGGCTTGGGTTCACCCCTCCACTTT.

The rearrangement uses TRBV15 and TRBJ1-2; D remains ambiguous. Germline-derived CDR1 and CDR2 are LNHNV and YYDKDF (reference sequence). The V gene lost 6 bases and the J gene lost 4 bases, with 15 bases spanning the gap. The CDR3 is 14 residues long. The CDR3 region has the DNA TGTGCCACCAGGCCTATCGGGTCTGGCTATGGCTACACCTTC. It encodes CATRPIGSGYGYTF.

The CDR3 sequence: CASSTDRGEKLFF. CDR3 sequence (DNA): TGTGCCAGCAGCACGGACAGGGGGGAAAAACTGTTTTTT. The rearrangement links TRBV7-9 to TRBJ1-4; 10 bases match TRBD1. CDR3 length: 13 residues. Germline loops: CDR1 SEHNR, CDR2 FQNEAQ (reference sequence). With V trimmed by 5 bases and J by 8 bases, 2 bases remained unmatched. Full variable domain (missing parts from reference TRBV7-9 and TRBJ1-4): DTGVSQNPRHKITKRGQNVTFRCDPISEHNRLYWYRQTLGQGPEFLTYFQNEAQLEKSRLLSDRFSAERPKGSFSTLEIQRTEQGDSAMYLCASSTDRGEKLFFGSGTQLSVL.

To note about this clone: In the same sample, other DNA sequences code for this CDR3. The rearrangement uses TRBV9 and TRBJ2-7; no clear D. V was pared by 0 bases and J by 0 bases, with 7 bases between. The CDR3 contains 14 residues. Per germline, CDR1 SGDLS and CDR2 YYNGEE. This chain's CDR3 is CASSVDHSSYEQYF. As DNA, the CDR3 is TGTGCCAGCAGCGTAGATCACAGCTCCTACGAGCAGTACTTC. The full variable domain, rest sourced from reference TRBV9 and TRBJ2-7, is DSGVTQTPKHLITATGQRVTLRCSPRSGDLSVYWYQQSLDQGLQFLIQYYNGEERAKGNILERFSAQQFPDLHSELNLSSLELGDSALYFCASSVDHSSYEQYFGPGTRLTVT.

This rearrangement joins TRBV30 to TRBJ2-3; tentatively, D is TRBD1 (5 bases). With 3 bases removed from V and 3 bases from J, the gap between germline ends came to 13 bases. From germline, CDR1 is GTSNPN and CDR2 SVGIG (reference sequence). The CDR3 spans 14 residues. The chain's CDR3 is CAWSMKGLTDTQYF. CDR3 bases: TGTGCCTGGAGCATGAAGGGGTTGACAGATACGCAGTATTTT.

This CDR3 reads CASSYFQYQPQHF. DNA of the CDR3: TGTGCCAGCAGTTACTTTCAGTATCAGCCCCAGCATTTT. The V and J genes are TRBV6-2 or TRBV6-3 and TRBJ1-5; D not resolved. The CDR3 is made up of 13 amino acids. The V gene lost 1 base and the J gene lost 5 bases, with 6 bases spanning the gap. CDR1 is MNHEY and CDR2 is SVGEGT in the germline V gene.

The chain employs TRBV5-1 and TRBJ2-1; TRBD2 agrees at 11 bases. With 1 base clipped from V and 8 bases from J, the junction kept 8 bases outside the gene matches. The germline gives CDR1 SGHRS, CDR2 YFSETQ. This CDR3 region has 16 residues. This CDR3 reads CASSLTSGSRGDEQFF. The CDR3 bases are TGCGCCAGCAGCTTGACTAGCGGGAGCCGGGGCGATGAGCAGTTCTTC.

The chain employs TRBV3-1 (or the pseudogene TRBV3-2) and TRBJ2-7, with 8 nucleotides matching TRBD1. V shed 1 base and J 6 bases; nucleotides not matched to a gene: 5. The CDR3 sequence is 14 residues long. Germline CDR1 LGHDT, CDR2 YNNKEL (reference sequence). DNA of the CDR3: TGTGCCAGCAGCCAAGGTTACAGGGGGACCGAGCAGTACTTC. This codes for CASSQGYRGTEQYF.

The chain recombines TRBV10-3 with TRBJ1-1; D ambiguous. The CDR3 has 14 amino acids. The germline V and J ends were trimmed by 2 bases and 1 base, with 8 bases remaining between them. Germline values: CDR1 ENHRY, CDR2 SYGVKD. The CDR3 nucleotides read TGTGCCATCAGTGAGGTAGAGGCGAACACTGAAGCTTTCTTT. Residues: CAISEVEANTEAFF.

The CDR3 region is CASSPPYLGDYGYTF. Written as DNA, the CDR3 is TGTGCCAGCTCACCACCCTACCTGGGAGACTATGGCTACACCTTC. V usage is TRBV18 and J usage is TRBJ1-2; D is ambiguous. Germline CDR1 KGHSH, CDR2 LQKENI. This CDR3 is built from 15 residues. V gave up 0 bases and J gave up 3 bases, with 11 bases separating them. Using reference TRBV18 and TRBJ1-2 for the parts outside the CDR3, the full variable domain is NAGVMQNPRHLVRRRGQEARLRCSPMKGHSHVYWYRQLPEEGLKFMVYLQKENIIDESGMPKERFSAEFPKEGPSILRIQQVVRGDSAAYFCASSPPYLGDYGYTFGSGTRLTVV.

The chain carries TRBV2 and TRBJ2-2, with 7 bases lining up with TRBD2. V shed 6 bases, J shed 5 bases, and the junction held 9 bases outside the gene matches. CDR3 length: 15 amino acids. Germline V lookup: CDR1 SNHLY, CDR2 FYNNEI. CDR3 loop: CASSLGTILTGELFF. DNA of the CDR3: TGTGCCAGCAGCCTCGGGACTATTCTTACCGGGGAGCTGTTTTTT.

The genes are TRBV6-5 and TRBJ1-5; TRBD1 is a possible D gene (6 bases). Germline V gene data show CDR1 as MNHEY and CDR2 as SVGAGI. V shed 8 bases and J shed 6 bases, with 14 bases lying between them. CDR3 length: 13 residues. CDR3 protein: CASGGAGAQPQHF. As DNA, the CDR3 is TGTGCCAGCGGGGGGGCAGGGGCTCAGCCCCAGCATTTT.

The chain links TRBV9 to TRBJ2-1; D is ambiguous. Germline values: CDR1 SGDLS, CDR2 YYNGEE. This CDR3 comprises 13 residues. V lost 4 bases, J lost 6 bases, and 11 bases lay in between. The CDR3 sequence: CASSTASPNEQFF. DNA of the CDR3: TGTGCCAGCAGCACGGCTAGTCCCAATGAGCAGTTCTTC.

This rearrangement joins TRBV7-3 to TRBJ2-3; tentatively, D is TRBD2 (5 bases). V lost 1 base, J lost 0 bases, and 14 bases lay in between. Germline V gene data show CDR1 as SGHTA and CDR2 as FQGTGA. The CDR3 consists of 17 residues. Written as DNA, the CDR3 is TGTGCCAGCAGCTTAAGACCTACGGGGTTGAGCACAGATACGCAGTATTTT. It is translated as CASSLRPTGLSTDTQYF.

The chain has TRBV6-5 and TRBJ2-7; TRBD1 matches at 10 bases. The CDR3 contains 14 residues. V trimming: 5 bases; J trimming: 3 bases; junction bases outside the gene matches: 4. Germline lookup yields CDR1 MNHEY and CDR2 SVGAGI. The CDR3 loop reads CASSQDRGGYEQYF. The CDR3 DNA follows: TGTGCCAGCAGTCAGGACAGGGGGGGCTACGAGCAGTACTTC.

The chain combines TRBV19 with TRBJ2-7; 9 nucleotides line up with TRBD2. The J segment lost 3 bases and the V segment lost 6 bases, leaving 9 bases of the junction unmatched. Germline CDR1 LNHDA, CDR2 SQIVND (reference sequence). This CDR3 contains 15 residues. DNA of the CDR3: TGTGCCAGTAGCACCGGACTAGCGTCCATCTACGAGCAGTACTTC. It encodes CASSTGLASIYEQYF.

The V gene is TRBV7-2, the J gene TRBJ1-5, with D tentatively TRBD1 (6 bases). The CDR3 runs 15 residues. Germline CDR1 SGHTA, CDR2 FQGNSA. The V end was cut by 8 bases, the J end by 3 bases, with 17 bases between. The CDR3 loop is CASSLRGRDNQPQHF. As DNA, the CDR3 is TGTGCCAGCTCCCTCAGGGGACGGGACAATCAGCCCCAGCATTTT.

The CDR3 sequence: CASSPVGGTYTDTQYF. CDR3 DNA sequence: TGTGCCAGCAGCCCTGTCGGGGGAACGTACACAGATACGCAGTATTTT. J is TRBJ2-3 and V is TRBV4-2, with D maybe TRBD2 (6 bases). CDR3 length equals 16 residues. CDR1 LGHNA and CDR2 YNFKEQ come from the germline V gene. Trimming took 4 bases from V and 2 from J, leaving 16 bases between them.

The chain has TRBV7-8 and TRBJ1-1; 7 bases match TRBD1. The CDR3 contains 15 residues. The trim removed 6 bases at V and 5 bases at J, leaving 12 bases unmatched. Germline values: CDR1 SGHVS, CDR2 FQNEAQ. This chain's CDR3 is CASRKFGTDVTEAFF. The CDR3 bases are TGTGCCAGCAGAAAATTCGGGACAGATGTAACTGAAGCTTTCTTT. Filled out from reference TRBV7-8 and TRBJ1-1, the complete variable domain reads GAGVSQSPRYKVAKRGQDVALRCDPISGHVSLFWYQQALGQGPEFLTYFQNEAQLDKSGLPSDRFFAERPEGSVSTLKIQRTQQEDSAVYLCASRKFGTDVTEAFFGQGTRLTVV.

The V and J genes are TRBV5-4 and TRBJ1-4; 10 bases are shared with TRBD1. V shed 3 bases, J shed 7 bases, and the junction held 6 bases outside the gene matches. The CDR3 has 15 residues. Germline assignment: CDR1 SGHNT and CDR2 YYREEE (reference sequence). CDR3 residues: CASSWGQGIGEKLFF. The DNA of the CDR3 is TGTGCCAGCAGCTGGGGACAGGGGATCGGTGAAAAACTGTTTTTT.

The chain couples TRBV20-1 to TRBJ1-5; 12 bases fit TRBD1. The CDR3 contains 18 residues. J gave up 3 bases and V 3 bases, and 12 bases lay outside the gene matches. Germline V gene sequence: CDR1 DFQATT, CDR2 SNEGSKA (reference sequence). The CDR3 DNA follows: TGCAGTGCTAGTCCTATTGTCCCGGGACAGGGGGCCAATCAGCCCCAGCATTTT. Translation: CSASPIVPGQGANQPQHF.

This chain uses TRBV10-1 with TRBJ2-3; maybe TRBD1 (6 bases). Germline CDR1 and CDR2: WNHNN and SYGVQD (reference sequence). CDR3 length: 12 residues. Trimming removed 7 bases from V and 7 bases from J, with 12 bases in between. CDR3 sequence: CASMGAGNTQYF. CDR3 coding DNA: TGCGCCAGCATGGGGGCCGGGAATACGCAGTATTTT.